Listed here is a single TCR beta chain. This clonotype was observed many times. The antigen it recognizes is unknown. No much larger clone exists at a distance of one base, and base qualities are not known. The TCR beta CDR3 regions were amplified from RNA transcripts. The TCR CDR3 was subjected to a first round of RT-PCR using the HTBI primer set and the Qiagen OneStep RT-PCR kit. A second multiplex PCR round built the libraries, followed by size selection and purification. The libraries were sequenced on an Illumina HiSeq2000 using paired-end 100 bp reads. As for the authors' bioinformatics: SOAPnuke was used to process the raw data, with reads discarded if the reads contained adapters or uncalled bases, had a mean Phred below 15, or lacked an exact constant-primer or identifier match. COPE v1.2.5 was used to merge the high-quality paired reads, and each unique nucleotide sequence was defined as a clonotype. Clonotypes were aligned to IMGT TRBV, TRBD and TRBJ reference segments using MiTCR v1.1. The analysis was restricted to V-J combinations with a frequency above 0.0001, which together covered approximately 99% of the repertoires. A TCS score was defined as the ratio of F50 (clonal expansion) to E x V (chaos), with BLOSUM62-based TCRdist applied between CDR3 peptides within each V-J. Welch's t-statistics and random forest reduced 514 V-J features to 10 to 15, which were used in a naive Bayes classifier (R e1071). TCRdb passed the public sequencing reads through fastp at Q25 and MiXCR, retaining productive beta sequences. Here each entry gathers all rows of one CDR3 protein and keeps the most common genes and DNA. TCRdb's processing, not the study's, gives the V and J calls here. In all, the sample holds approximately 690,000 distinct CDR3 sequences, and less than 25% of those were seen once. Clones ranked in the top ten supply around a third of the sample.

This sample is drawn from a study of T cells in Graves' hyperthyroidism and ophthalmopathy (dated by TCRdb to between 2018 and 2021). About the study as a whole: Peripheral blood samples were taken at initial diagnosis, before any treatment was given. A discovery cohort of roughly 100 patients, roughly 45 with Graves' ophthalmopathy and 55 to 60 with stable Graves' hyperthyroidism, was used to find distinguishing TCR V-J signatures. Whether ophthalmopathy could be predicted prospectively was tested in an independent validation cohort made up of roughly 20 hyperthyroidism patients plus 17 patients who later progressed to ophthalmopathy. The approximately 100 discovery patients were randomly divided into training and test sets at a 7:3 ratio. In addition, the study compared T-cell repertoires in thyroid tissue and in blood from several Graves' hyperthyroidism patients. After sampling, hyperthyroidism patients received methimazole starting at 30 mg daily, and ophthalmopathy patients received high-dose intravenous methylprednisolone. According to the paper, TCR Vbeta CDR3 sequencing was carried out on some 130 peripheral blood samples, which came from fewer than 50 ophthalmopathy, fewer than 80 hyperthyroidism and around 17 progressor patients. What the work shows at the level of the full study, not this receptor alone: No statistical method was used to fix the sample size in advance, and group allocation was not hidden from the investigators. Ophthalmopathy was separated from stable hyperthyroidism by a 13 V-J signature model, with approximately 86% sensitivity and 81% to 83% specificity obtained in cross-validation and 80%/75% obtained in testing. Most expanded thyroid clonotypes (frequency above 0.001) were also found in blood, which suggests that blood repertoires may mirror thyroid immune responses. In validation, progression to ophthalmopathy was predicted by the model with approximately 67% sensitivity and 72.22% specificity, a median of approximately 6.5 months before onset.

Inclusive of the bounding cysteine and phenylalanine, the CDR3 is 16 residues long. The retained sequence is limited to the CDR3, 48 bases, with the frame set at the first base. In the germline V gene (reference sequence), CDR1 corresponds to LGHDT and CDR2 to YNNKEL. Unmatched junction bases come to 7, with V trimmed by 4 bases and J by 0 bases. In the ophthalmopathy patients, disease was moderately to severely active, with a Clinical Activity Score of 3 or more, a NOSPECS grade of 4 or more, and a duration of less than 3 months. Any patient with an uncontrolled infection, another autoimmune disease, pregnancy or lactation was excluded. Clinical symptoms, serum thyroxine and TRAb, thyroid ultrasound, and orbital computed tomography formed the basis for the diagnoses. PBMCs were separated from roughly 10 ml of fresh peripheral blood using Ficoll-Paque density gradient centrifugation. Total RNA was extracted with Trizol reagent, and quality was checked on an Agilent 2100 Bioanalyzer.

The chain employs TRBV3-1 and TRBJ1-1; 8 central bases correspond to TRBD1. This clonotype originated in a man aged 30-40 years with Graves' ophthalmopathy. Material: blood. The CDR3 is CASSPRTGTMNTEAFF. The nucleotide sequence is given as TGTGCCAGCAGCCCCAGGACAGGGACCATGAACACTGAAGCTTTCTTT.